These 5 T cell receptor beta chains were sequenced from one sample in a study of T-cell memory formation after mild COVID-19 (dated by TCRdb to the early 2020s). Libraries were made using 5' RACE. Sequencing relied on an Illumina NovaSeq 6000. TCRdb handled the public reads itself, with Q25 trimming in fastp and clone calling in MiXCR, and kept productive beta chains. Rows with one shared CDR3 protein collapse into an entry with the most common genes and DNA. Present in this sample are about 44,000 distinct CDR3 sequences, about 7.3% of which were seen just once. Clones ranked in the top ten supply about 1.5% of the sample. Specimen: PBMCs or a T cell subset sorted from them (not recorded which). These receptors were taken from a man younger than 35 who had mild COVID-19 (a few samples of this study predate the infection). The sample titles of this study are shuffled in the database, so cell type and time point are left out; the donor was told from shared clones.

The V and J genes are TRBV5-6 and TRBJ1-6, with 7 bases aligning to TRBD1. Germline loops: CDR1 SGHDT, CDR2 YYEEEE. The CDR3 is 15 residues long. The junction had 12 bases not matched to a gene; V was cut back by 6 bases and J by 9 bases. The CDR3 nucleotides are TGTGCCAGCACACCAAGGGGGCTCGGGAGTTCACCCCTCCACTTT. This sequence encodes CASTPRGLGSSPLHF.

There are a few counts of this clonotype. CDR3 sequence reads: CSGRMGDGYTF. The CDR3 nucleotides are TGCAGCGGACGGATGGGGGACGGCTACACCTTC. The V and J genes are TRBV29-1 and TRBJ1-2; D might be TRBD1 (5 bases). The CDR3 is made up of 11 amino acids. Trimming shortened V by 7 bases and J by 8 bases, and 14 bases separated the two germline ends. Germline V CDR1 and CDR2: SQVTM, ANQGSEA.

The CDR3 sequence is CASSYGRGSGNTIYF. CDR3 DNA: TGTGCCAGCAGTTACGGCAGGGGTTCTGGAAACACCATATATTTT. The chain joins TRBV12-3 or TRBV12-4 to TRBJ1-3, with a possible D match to TRBD1 (6 bases). Trimming removed 4 bases at V and 1 base at J, with 11 bases between. This CDR3 is 15 amino acids long.

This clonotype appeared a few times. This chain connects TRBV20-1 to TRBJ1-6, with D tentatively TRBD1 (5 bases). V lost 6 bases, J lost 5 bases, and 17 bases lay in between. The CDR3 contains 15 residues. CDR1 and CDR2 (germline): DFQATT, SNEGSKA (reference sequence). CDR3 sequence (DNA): TGCAGTGCCCCAGCCCCGGGACGGAATAATTCACCCCTCCACTTT. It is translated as CSAPAPGRNNSPLHF.

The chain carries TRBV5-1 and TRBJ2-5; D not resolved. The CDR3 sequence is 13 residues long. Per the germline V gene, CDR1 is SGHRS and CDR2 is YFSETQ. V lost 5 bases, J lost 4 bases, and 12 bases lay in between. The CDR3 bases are TGCGCCAGCAGTTTGAGCATCGGAGAGACCCAGTACTTC. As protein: CASSLSIGETQYF.